This T cell receptor (beta chain) was documented in a study of T cell responses to AZD1222 COVID-19 vaccine. Study-wide results and limits: Most donors were white British, females outnumbered males, and clonal diversity was possibly underestimated.

Only in-frame clones appear in the TCRdb table, and some are missing; sequencing was by immunoSEQ multiplex PCR. The profile shows 150,000 to 200,000 clones, around 93% of them singletons. The germline V gene encodes CDR1 LGHDT and CDR2 YNNKEL (reference sequence). The CDR3 runs to 15 residues. Trimming took off 5 bases at V and 5 bases at J, with 16 bases between the two ends. For this clone: No antigen is known for it.

The sequencing used peripheral blood, collected on day 0 of AZD1222 vaccination. V gene TRBV3-1 (or the pseudogene TRBV3-2) combines with J gene TRBJ1-5; tentative D call: TRBD1 (6 bases). The sequence was collected from an adult in good health. DNA for the CDR3: TGTGCCAGCAGCTGGGGGGCGGTCTCGGATCAGCCCCAGCATTTT. This encodes CASSWGAVSDQPQHF.